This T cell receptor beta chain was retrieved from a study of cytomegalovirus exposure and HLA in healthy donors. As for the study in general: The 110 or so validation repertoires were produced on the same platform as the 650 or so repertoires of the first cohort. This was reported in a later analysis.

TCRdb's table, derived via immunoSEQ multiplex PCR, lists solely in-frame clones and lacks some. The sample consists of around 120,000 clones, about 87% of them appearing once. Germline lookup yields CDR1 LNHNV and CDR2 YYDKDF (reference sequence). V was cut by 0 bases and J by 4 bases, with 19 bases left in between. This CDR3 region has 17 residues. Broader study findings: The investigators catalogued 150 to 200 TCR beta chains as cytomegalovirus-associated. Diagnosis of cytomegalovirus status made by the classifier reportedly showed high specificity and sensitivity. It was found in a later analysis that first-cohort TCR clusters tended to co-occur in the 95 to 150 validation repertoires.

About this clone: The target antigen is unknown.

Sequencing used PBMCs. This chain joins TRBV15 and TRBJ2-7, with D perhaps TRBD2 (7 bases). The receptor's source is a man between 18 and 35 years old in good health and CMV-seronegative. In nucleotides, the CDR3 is TGTGCCACCAGCAGAGATTTGGGGGGGCTCGTAACATACGAGCAGTACTTC. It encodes CATSRDLGGLVTYEQYF.